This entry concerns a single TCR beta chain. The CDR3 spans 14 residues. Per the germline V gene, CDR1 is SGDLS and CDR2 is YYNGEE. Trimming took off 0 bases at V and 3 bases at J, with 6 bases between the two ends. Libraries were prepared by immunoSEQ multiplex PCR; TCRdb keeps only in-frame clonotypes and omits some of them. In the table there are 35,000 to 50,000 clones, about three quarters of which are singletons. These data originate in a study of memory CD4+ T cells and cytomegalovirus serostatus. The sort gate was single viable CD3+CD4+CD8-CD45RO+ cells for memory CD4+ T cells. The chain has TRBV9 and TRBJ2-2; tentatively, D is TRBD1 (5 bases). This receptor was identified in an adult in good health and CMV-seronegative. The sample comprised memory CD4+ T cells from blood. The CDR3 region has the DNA TGTGCCAGCAGCGTAGAGGGGCACACCGGGGAGCTGTTTTTT. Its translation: CASSVEGHTGELFF.